This T cell receptor beta chain appears in the sequencing data of a study of metastatic and nonmetastatic thyroid tumors. Study as a whole: For malignant and benign thyroid patients, tumor or nodule tissue and blood were the sources whose repertoires were compared.

All patients were untreated before thyroid surgery. Whole-study findings and limits: For both blood and tumor, malignant thyroid tumors reportedly showed significantly higher TCR beta diversity than benign nodules did.

Original processing notes: It was from CDR3 differences across clinicopathological groups that a distant-metastasis classifier for papillary thyroid cancer was built. Through MiXCR, TCRdb re-clonotyped the PCR reads. What appears here as the V and J calls and clone size reflects TCRdb's work, not the paper's. Among 3,700 or so clones, under 45% were seen once, and the ten largest hold 25% to 30%. Per germline, CDR1 MRHNA and CDR2 SNTAGT. With 4 bases removed from V and 5 bases from J, the gap between germline ends came to 9 bases. The CDR3 length is 13 residues. By its share, this clone is large. The antigen is undetermined.

Sequencing was performed on adjacent normal tissue. V is TRBV6-4 and J is TRBJ2-1, with D maybe TRBD2 (6 bases). The receptor comes from a female donor with papillary thyroid cancer or a benign thyroid nodule (not recorded which). Some clones in this sample may be carry-over from other donors' samples. The CDR3 spells CASSAGLHNEQFF. The DNA of the CDR3 is TGTGCCAGCAGTGCGGGACTTCACAATGAGCAGTTCTTC.